Shown below are 9 T cell receptor beta chains from a single sample sequenced in a study of blood T cell repertoires in COVID-19. Some clones are missing from TCRdb's copy, which holds only in-frame ones; the method was immunoSEQ multiplex PCR. The repertoire holds over 150,000 clones, with 80% to 85% as singletons. Input material: peripheral blood. These receptors all come from a woman in her seventies with COVID-19, enrolled during active disease.

The chain employs TRBV30 and TRBJ2-3; tentatively, D is TRBD2 (5 bases). CDR1 is GTSNPN and CDR2 is SVGIG in the germline V gene (reference sequence). V was pared by 4 bases and J by 0 bases, with 8 bases between. This CDR3 is built from 13 residues. As DNA, the CDR3 is TGTGCCTGGACGCGCGGGAGCACAGATACGCAGTATTTT. It specifies CAWTRGSTDTQYF.

V is TRBV7-2 and J is TRBJ1-1, with 10 bases lining up with TRBD1. V trimming: 1 base; J trimming: 10 bases; junction bases outside the gene matches: 12. The CDR3 contains 16 residues. Germline lookup yields CDR1 SGHTA and CDR2 FQGNSA. This CDR3 is CASSLDGTGVVDRAFF. In DNA, the CDR3 is TGTGCCAGCAGCTTAGACGGGACAGGGGTAGTGGATCGAGCTTTCTTT.

The chain employs TRBV28 and TRBJ2-7; 9 bases map to TRBD1. This CDR3 region has 14 residues. V was pared by 7 bases and J by 0 bases, with 4 bases of the junction left unmatched. Germline V gives CDR1 MDHEN, CDR2 SYDVKM. The CDR3 coding sequence is TGTGCCAGCACTAAGGGACAGGGCTCCTACGAGCAGTACTTC. Protein: CASTKGQGSYEQYF.

V is TRBV19 and J is TRBJ2-1; 10 positions match TRBD1. The CDR3 consists of 17 residues. Trimming cost V 9 bases and J 8 bases; bases outside gene matches: 19. Germline V CDR1 and CDR2: LNHDA, SQIVND (reference sequence). The CDR3 DNA reads TGTGCCAGGAGTGACGAAGTGGGGACAGGGGATCAGGATGAGCAGTTCTTC. It yields the protein CARSDEVGTGDQDEQFF.

The rearrangement joins TRBV9 to TRBJ1-2; D not resolved. Germline CDR1 reads SGDLS; CDR2 reads YYNGEE. The CDR3 is 12 amino acids. Deletions cut 4 bases from V and 8 bases from J, with 12 bases between. CDR3 nucleotide sequence: TGTGCCAGCAGCCCCGCGGCCGGGGGCTACACCTTC. This encodes CASSPAAGGYTF.

DNA for the CDR3: TGTGCCAGCAGCTCGGGACAGGGGGCGTTATACGAGCAGTACTTC. It specifies CASSSGQGALYEQYF. The rearrangement uses TRBV7-2 and TRBJ2-7, with TRBD1 matching over 12 bases. Germline trimming cut 4 bases from V and 4 bases from J; bases unmatched to any gene: 5. The CDR3 has 15 residues. CDR1 and CDR2 from the germline V gene are SGHTA and FQGNSA.

This chain links TRBV4-2 with TRBJ2-2; 12 bases line up with TRBD2. The germline V gene encodes CDR1 LGHNA and CDR2 YNFKEQ. The CDR3 is made up of 21 amino acids. Trimming took 4 bases from V and 4 from J; bases not matched to a gene: 19. The CDR3 loop is CASSPGQLTSGSRGGTGELFF. The CDR3, as DNA: TGTGCCAGCAGCCCTGGACAGTTGACTAGCGGGAGTCGTGGGGGCACCGGGGAGCTGTTTTTT.

This chain connects TRBV30 to TRBJ2-2, with 9 nucleotides matching TRBD1. The CDR3 loop spans 14 amino acids. Germline V lookup: CDR1 GTSNPN, CDR2 SVGIG (reference sequence). V shed 1 base and J 6 bases; nucleotides not matched to a gene: 3. CDR3 bases: TGTGCCTGGAGTGGACAGGGGGAGGCCGGGGAGCTGTTTTTT. Amino acids: CAWSGQGEAGELFF.

J is TRBJ2-3 and V is TRBV5-1; possibly TRBD1 for D (6 bases). The germline gives CDR1 SGHRS, CDR2 YFSETQ. This CDR3 contains 16 residues. Trimming removed 3 bases at V and 0 bases at J, with 14 bases between. CDR3 bases: TGCGCCAGCAGCTCTCGGACAGCTCAAAGCACAGATACGCAGTATTTT. Residues: CASSSRTAQSTDTQYF.